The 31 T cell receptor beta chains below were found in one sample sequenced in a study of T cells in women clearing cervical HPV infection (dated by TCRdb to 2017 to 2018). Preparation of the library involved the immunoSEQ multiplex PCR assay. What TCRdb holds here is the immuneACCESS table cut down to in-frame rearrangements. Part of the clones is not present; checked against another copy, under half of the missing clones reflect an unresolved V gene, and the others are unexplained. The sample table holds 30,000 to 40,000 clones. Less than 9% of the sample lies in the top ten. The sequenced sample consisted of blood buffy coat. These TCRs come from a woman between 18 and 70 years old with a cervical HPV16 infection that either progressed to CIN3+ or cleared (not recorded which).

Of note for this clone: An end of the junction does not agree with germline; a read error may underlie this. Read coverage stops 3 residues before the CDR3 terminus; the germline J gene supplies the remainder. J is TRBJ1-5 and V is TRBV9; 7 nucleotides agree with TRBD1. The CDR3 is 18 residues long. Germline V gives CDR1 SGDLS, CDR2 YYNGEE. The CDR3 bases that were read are TGTGCCAGTAGCGTTTACAGGGGTAGCTGGTATAGCAATCAGCCC. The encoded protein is CASSVYRGSWYSNQP. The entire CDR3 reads CASSVYRGSWYSNQPQHF. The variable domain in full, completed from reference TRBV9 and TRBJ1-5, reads DSGVTQTPKHLITATGQRVTLRCSPRSGDLSVYWYQQSLDQGLQFLIQYYNGEERAKGNILERFSAQQFPDLHSELNLSSLELGDSALYFCASSVYRGSWYSNQPQHFGDGTRLSIL.

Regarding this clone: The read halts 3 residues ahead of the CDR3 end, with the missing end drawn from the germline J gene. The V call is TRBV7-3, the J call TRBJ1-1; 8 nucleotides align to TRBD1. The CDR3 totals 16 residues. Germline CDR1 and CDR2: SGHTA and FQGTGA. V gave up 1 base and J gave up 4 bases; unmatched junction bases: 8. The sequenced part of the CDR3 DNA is TGTGCCAGCAGCTTAAACCCTACAACAGGGGGCACTGAA. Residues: CASSLNPTTGGTE. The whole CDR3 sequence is CASSLNPTTGGTEAFF.

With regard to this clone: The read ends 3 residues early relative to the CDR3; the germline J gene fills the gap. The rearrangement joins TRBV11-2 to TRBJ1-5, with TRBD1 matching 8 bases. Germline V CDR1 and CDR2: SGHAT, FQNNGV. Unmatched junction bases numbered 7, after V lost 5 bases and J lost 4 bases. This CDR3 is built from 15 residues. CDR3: CASSPGTGVNQPQHF. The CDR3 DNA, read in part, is TGTGCCAGCAGCCCCGGGACAGGAGTTAATCAGCCC.

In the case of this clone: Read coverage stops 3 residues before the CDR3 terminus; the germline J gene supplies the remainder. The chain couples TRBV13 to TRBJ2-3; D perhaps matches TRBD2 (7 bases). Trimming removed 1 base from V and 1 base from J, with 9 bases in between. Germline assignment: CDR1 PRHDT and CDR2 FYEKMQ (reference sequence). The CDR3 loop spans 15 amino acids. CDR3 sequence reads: CASSLVGGRTDTQYF. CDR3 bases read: TGTGCCAGCAGCTTAGTGGGGGGGCGCACAGATACG.

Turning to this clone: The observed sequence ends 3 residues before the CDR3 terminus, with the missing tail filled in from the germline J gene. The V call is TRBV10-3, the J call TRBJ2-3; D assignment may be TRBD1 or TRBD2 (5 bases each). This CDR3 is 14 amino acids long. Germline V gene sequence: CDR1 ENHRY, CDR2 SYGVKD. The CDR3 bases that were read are TGTGCCATCAGTGAGTCGAGGCAGGGAGAGACG. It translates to CAISESRQGET. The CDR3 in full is CAISESRQGETQYF.

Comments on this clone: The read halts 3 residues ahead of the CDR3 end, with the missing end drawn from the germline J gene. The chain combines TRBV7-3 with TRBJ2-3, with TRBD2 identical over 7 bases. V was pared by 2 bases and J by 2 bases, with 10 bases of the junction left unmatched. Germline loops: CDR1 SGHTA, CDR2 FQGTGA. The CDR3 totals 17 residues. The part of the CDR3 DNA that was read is TGTGCCAGCAGCTTAGGTCCTAGCGGTTCTACCACAGATACG. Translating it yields CASSLGPSGSTTDT. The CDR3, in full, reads CASSLGPSGSTTDTQYF. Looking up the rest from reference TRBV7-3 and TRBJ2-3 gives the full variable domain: GAGVSQTPSNKVTEKGKYVELRCDPISGHTALYWYRQSLGQGPEFLIYFQGTGAADDSGLPNDRFFAVRPEGSVSTLKIQRTERGDSAVYLCASSLGPSGSTTDTQYFGPGTRLTVL.

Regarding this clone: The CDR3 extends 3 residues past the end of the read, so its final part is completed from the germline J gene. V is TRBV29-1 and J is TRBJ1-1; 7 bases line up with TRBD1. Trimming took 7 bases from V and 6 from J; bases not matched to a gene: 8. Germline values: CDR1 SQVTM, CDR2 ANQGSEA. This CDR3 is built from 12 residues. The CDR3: CSAKQGISEAFF. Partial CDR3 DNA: TGCAGCGCTAAACAGGGGATCTCTGAA.

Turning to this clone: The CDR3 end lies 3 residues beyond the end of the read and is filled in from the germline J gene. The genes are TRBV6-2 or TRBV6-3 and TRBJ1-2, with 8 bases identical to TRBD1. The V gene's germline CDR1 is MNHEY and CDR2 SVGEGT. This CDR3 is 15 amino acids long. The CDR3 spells CASRDRVGGPYDYTF. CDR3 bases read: TGTGCCAGCAGGGACAGGGTCGGTGGTCCCTACGAC.

The CDR3 loop reads CASSLGGGRDTEAFF. The sequenced part of the CDR3 DNA is TGTGCCAGCAGCTTAGGTGGGGGCAGGGACACTGAA. The chain links TRBV7-9 to TRBJ1-1, with D tentatively TRBD1 (6 bases). Read data end 3 residues before the CDR3 end; the end is taken from the germline J gene. Germline CDR1 is SEHNR and CDR2 is FQNEAQ (reference sequence). V was trimmed by 1 base and J by 3 bases, leaving 12 bases between them. The CDR3 consists of 15 residues.

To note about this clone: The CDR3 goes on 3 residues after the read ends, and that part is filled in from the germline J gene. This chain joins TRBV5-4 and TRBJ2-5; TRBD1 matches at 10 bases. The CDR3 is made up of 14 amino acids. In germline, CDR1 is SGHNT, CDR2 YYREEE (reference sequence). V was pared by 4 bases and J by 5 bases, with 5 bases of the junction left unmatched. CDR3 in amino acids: CASSPTGGRETQYF. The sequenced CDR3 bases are TGTGCCAGCAGCCCGACAGGGGGCAGGGAGACC.

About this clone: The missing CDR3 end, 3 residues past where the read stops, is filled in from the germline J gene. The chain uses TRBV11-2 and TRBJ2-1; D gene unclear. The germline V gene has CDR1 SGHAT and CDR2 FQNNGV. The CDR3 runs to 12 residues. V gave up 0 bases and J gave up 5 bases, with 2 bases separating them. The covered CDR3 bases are TGTGCCAGCAGCTTAGACAACAATGAG. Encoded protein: CASSLDNNE. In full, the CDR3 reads CASSLDNNEQFF.

CDR3 protein: CASSRLAADTDTQYF. The CDR3 bases that were read are TGTGCCAGTAGTAGGCTAGCGGCTGACACAGATACG. The V gene is TRBV19, the J gene TRBJ2-3; 7 bases fit TRBD2. Sequencing ends 3 residues short of the CDR3 end; the germline J gene provides the rest. This CDR3 has 15 amino acids. Losses at the gene ends were 4 bases for V and 2 bases for J; bases not matched to a gene: 6. The germline V gene encodes CDR1 LNHDA and CDR2 SQIVND (reference sequence).

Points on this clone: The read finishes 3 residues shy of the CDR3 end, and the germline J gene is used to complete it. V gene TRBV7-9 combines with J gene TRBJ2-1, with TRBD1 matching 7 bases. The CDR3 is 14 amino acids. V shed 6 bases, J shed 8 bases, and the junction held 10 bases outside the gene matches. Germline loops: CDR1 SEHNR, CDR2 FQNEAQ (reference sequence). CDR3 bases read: TGTGCCAGCAGAACCGGGACAGTCATCGATGAG. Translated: CASRTGTVIDE. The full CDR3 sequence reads CASRTGTVIDEQFF.

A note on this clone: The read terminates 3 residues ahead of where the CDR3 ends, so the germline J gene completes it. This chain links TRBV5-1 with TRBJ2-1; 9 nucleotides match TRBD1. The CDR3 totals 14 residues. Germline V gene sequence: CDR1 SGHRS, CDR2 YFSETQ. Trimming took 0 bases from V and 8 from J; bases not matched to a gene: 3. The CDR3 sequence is CASSLAGQGDEQFF. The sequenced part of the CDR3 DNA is TGCGCCAGCAGCTTGGCGGGACAGGGCGATGAG.

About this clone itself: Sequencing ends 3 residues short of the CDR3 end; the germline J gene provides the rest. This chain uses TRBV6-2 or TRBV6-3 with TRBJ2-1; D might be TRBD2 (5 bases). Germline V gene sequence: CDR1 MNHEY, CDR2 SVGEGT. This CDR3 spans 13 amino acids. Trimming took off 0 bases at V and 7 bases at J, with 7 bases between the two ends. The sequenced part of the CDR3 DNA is TGTGCCAGCAGTTACTCCACTAGGAATGAG. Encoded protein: CASSYSTRNE. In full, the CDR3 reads CASSYSTRNEQFF.

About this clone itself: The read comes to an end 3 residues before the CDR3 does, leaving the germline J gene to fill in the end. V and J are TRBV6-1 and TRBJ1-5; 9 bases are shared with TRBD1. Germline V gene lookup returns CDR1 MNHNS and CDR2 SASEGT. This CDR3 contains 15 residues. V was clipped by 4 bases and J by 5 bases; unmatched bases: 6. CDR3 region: CASSGGTGFHQPQHF. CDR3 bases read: TGTGCCAGCAGTGGGGGGACAGGGTTCCATCAGCCC.

The part of the CDR3 DNA that was read is TGCGCCAGCAGCTTGGTCGGCAGGGATAATTCACCA. This gives the protein CASSLVGRDNSP. The entire CDR3 is CASSLVGRDNSPLFF. The chain links TRBV5-1 to TRBJ1-4; TRBD1 is a possible D gene (5 bases). Read data end 3 residues before the CDR3 end; the end is taken from the germline J gene. CDR3 length: 15 residues. Looked up from germline, CDR1 is SGHRS and CDR2 is YFSETQ.

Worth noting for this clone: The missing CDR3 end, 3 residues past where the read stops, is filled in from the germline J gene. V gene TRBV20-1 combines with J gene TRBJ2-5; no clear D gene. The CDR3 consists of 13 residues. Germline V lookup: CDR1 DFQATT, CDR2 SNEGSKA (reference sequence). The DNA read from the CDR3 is TGCAGTGCTAGAGCGGTAACCCAACTCACC. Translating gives CSARAVTQLT. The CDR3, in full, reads CSARAVTQLTQYF.

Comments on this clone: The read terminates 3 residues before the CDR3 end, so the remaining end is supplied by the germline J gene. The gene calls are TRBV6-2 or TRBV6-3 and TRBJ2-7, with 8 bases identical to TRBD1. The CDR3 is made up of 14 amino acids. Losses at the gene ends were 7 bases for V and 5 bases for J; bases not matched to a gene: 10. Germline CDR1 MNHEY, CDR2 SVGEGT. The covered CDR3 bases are TGTGCCAGCACCTTGACAGGGGCTCAGCACGAG. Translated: CASTLTGAQHE. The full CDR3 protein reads CASTLTGAQHEQYF.

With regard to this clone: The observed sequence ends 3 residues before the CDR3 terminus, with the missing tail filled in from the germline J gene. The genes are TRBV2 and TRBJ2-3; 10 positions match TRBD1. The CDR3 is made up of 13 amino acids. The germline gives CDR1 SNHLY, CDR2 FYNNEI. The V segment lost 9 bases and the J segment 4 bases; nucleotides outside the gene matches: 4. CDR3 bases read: TGTGCCAGAGCCGGACAGGGGGCAGATACG. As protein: CARAGQGADT. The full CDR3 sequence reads CARAGQGADTQYF.

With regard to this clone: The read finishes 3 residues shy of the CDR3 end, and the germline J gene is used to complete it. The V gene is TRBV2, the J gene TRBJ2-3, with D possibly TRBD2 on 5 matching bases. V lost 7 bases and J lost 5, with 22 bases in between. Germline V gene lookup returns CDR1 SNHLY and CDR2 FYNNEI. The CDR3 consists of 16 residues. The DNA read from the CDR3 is TGTGCCAGCACCCTGAATGGCGGGTCCACCGGAGATACG. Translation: CASTLNGGSTGDT. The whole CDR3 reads CASTLNGGSTGDTQYF.

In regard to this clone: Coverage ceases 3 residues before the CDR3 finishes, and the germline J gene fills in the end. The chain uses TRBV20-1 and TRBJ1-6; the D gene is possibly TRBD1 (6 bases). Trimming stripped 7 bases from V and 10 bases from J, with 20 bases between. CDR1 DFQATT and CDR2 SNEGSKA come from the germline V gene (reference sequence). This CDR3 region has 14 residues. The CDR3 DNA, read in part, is TGCAGTGTCCGGCCAGCAGGGGAGGGATCACCC. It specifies CSVRPAGEGSP. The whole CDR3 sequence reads CSVRPAGEGSPLHF.

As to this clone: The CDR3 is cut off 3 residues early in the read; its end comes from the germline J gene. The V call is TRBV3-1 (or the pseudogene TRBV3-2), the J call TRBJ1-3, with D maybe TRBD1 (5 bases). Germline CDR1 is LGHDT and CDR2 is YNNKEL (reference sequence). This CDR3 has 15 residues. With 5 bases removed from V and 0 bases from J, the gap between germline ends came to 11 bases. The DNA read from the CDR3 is TGTGCCAGCAGCGACGGACAAATCTCTGGAAACACC. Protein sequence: CASSDGQISGNT. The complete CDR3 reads CASSDGQISGNTIYF.

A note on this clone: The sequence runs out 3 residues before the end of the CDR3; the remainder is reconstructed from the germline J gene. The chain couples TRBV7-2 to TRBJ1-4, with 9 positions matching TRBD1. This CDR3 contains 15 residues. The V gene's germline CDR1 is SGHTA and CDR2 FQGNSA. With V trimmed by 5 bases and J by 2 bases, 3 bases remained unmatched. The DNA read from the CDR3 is TGTGCCAGCAGCCGGGACAGGGCGACTAATGAAAAA. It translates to CASSRDRATNEK. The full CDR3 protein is CASSRDRATNEKLFF.

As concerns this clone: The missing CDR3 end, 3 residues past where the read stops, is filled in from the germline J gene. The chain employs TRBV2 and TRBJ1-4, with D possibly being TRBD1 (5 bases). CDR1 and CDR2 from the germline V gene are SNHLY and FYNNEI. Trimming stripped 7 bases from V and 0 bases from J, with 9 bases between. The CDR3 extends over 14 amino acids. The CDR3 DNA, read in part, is TGTGCCAGCAAAGGGACTCCAACTAATGAAAAA. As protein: CASKGTPTNEK. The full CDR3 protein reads CASKGTPTNEKLFF.

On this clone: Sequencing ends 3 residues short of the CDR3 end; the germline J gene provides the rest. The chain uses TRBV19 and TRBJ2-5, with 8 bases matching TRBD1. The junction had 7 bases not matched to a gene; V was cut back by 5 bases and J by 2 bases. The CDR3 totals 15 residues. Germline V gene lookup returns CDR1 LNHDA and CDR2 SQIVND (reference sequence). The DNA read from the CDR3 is TGTGCCAGTAGTCTTAGGACAGGGTCACAAGAGACC. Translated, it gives CASSLRTGSQET. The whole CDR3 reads CASSLRTGSQETQYF.

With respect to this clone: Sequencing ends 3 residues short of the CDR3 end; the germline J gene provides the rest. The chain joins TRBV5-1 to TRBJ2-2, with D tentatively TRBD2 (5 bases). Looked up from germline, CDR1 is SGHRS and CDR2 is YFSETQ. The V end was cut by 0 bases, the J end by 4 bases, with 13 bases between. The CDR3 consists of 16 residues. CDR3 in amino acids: CASSLGSSSGTGELFF. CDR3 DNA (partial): TGCGCCAGCAGCTTGGGGTCTAGCAGTGGCACCGGGGAG.

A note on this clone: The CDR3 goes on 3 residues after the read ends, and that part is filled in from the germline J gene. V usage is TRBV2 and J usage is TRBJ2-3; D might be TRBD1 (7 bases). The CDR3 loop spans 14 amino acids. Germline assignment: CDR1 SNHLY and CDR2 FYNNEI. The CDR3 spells CASSVRQGGQPQYF. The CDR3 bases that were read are TGTGCCAGCAGTGTCAGACAGGGAGGTCAGCCG.

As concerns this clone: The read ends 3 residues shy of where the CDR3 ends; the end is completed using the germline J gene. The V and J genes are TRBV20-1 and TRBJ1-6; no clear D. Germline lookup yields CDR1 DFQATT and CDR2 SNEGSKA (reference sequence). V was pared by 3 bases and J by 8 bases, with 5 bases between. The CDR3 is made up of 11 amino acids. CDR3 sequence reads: CSASGDSPLHF. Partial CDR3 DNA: TGCAGTGCTAGCGGGGATTCACCC.

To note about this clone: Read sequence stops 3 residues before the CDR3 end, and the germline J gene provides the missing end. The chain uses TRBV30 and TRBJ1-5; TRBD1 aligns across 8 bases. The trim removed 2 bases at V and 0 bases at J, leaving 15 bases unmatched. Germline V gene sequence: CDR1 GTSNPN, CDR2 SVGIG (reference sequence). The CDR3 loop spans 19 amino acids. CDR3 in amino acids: CAWSPPGQGRTYSNQPQHF. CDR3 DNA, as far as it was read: TGTGCCTGGAGTCCCCCAGGACAGGGTAGGACGTATAGCAATCAGCCC. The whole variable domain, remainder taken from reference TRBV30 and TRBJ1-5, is SQTIHQWPATLVQPVGSPLSLECTVEGTSNPNLYWYRQAAGRGLQLLFYSVGIGQISSEVPQNLSASRPQDRQFILSSKKLLLSDSGFYLCAWSPPGQGRTYSNQPQHFGDGTRLSIL.

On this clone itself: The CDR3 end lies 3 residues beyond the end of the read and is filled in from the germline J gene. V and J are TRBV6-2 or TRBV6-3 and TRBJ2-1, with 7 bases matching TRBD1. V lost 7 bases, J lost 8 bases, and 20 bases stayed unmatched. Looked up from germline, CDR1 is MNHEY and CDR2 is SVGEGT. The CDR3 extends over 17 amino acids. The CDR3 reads CASTHFPRQGRSDEQFF. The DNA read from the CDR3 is TGTGCCAGCACCCATTTCCCCCGACAGGGACGAAGCGATGAG.